The 28 T cell receptor beta chains reported below all come from one sample, sequenced in a study of blood T cell repertoires in COVID-19. Some clones are missing from TCRdb's copy, which holds only in-frame ones; the method was immunoSEQ multiplex PCR. Counted here are hundreds of thousands of clones, 80% to 90% occurring once; the ten biggest clones make up around 1%. Material for sequencing was PBMCs or T cells enriched from blood (not recorded which). These TCRs come from a man aged 18 to 29 who had recovered from COVID-19.

This chain connects TRBV30 to TRBJ1-2; a possible D gene is TRBD1 (5 bases). CDR1 GTSNPN and CDR2 SVGIG come from the germline V gene (reference sequence). V was shortened by 2 bases and J by 7 bases, with 14 bases between the two germline ends. This CDR3 contains 13 residues. CDR3 region: CAWSPDSLLGYTF. Here the CDR3 DNA reads TGTGCCTGGAGTCCCGACAGTCTTCTTGGCTACACCTTC.

The gene calls are TRBV10-3 and TRBJ1-2; unclear D gene. The CDR3 is made up of 14 amino acids. The V gene lost 3 bases and the J gene lost 6 bases, with 14 bases spanning the gap. The germline gives CDR1 ENHRY, CDR2 SYGVKD. The CDR3 DNA is TGTGCCATCAGTGACCCGGGGTTGGCTGATGGCTACACCTTC. Amino acid sequence: CAISDPGLADGYTF.

The CDR3, as DNA: TGTGCCAGCAGCCAGGGTTACACTGAAGCTTTCTTT. This codes for CASSQGYTEAFF. V is TRBV28 and J is TRBJ1-1; D possibly corresponds to TRBD1 (5 bases). Germline loops: CDR1 MDHEN, CDR2 SYDVKM. V was trimmed by 6 bases and J by 3 bases, leaving 8 bases between them. The CDR3 is 12 amino acids.

The rearrangement uses TRBV6-5 and TRBJ2-1; 8 positions match TRBD2. Germline V CDR1 and CDR2: MNHEY, SVGAGI. The CDR3 contains 14 residues. Trimming at V came to 6 bases and at J to 5 bases, leaving 6 bases not matched to a gene. CDR3 residues: CASRGAGVHNEQFF. The CDR3, as DNA: TGTGCCAGCAGGGGAGCGGGGGTTCACAATGAGCAGTTCTTC.

V usage is TRBV5-1 and J usage is TRBJ2-4; possible D gene TRBD1, 5 bases. V lost 4 bases to trimming and J lost 3 bases, with 20 bases between them. CDR1 and CDR2 (germline): SGHRS, YFSETQ. The CDR3 has 17 amino acids. This CDR3 reads CASSLHGLGASKNIQYF. The CDR3 nucleotides are TGCGCCAGCAGCCTACATGGTTTAGGGGCGAGCAAAAACATTCAGTACTTC.

Concerning this clone: In the same sample, other DNA sequences code for this CDR3. V usage is TRBV30 and J usage is TRBJ2-7, with D tentatively TRBD1 (5 bases). V lost 0 bases, J lost 6 bases, and 6 bases lay in between. This CDR3 spans 11 amino acids. From germline, CDR1 is GTSNPN and CDR2 SVGIG (reference sequence). The CDR3 DNA is TGTGCCTGGAGTGTACAGGTCGAGCAGTACTTC. Residues: CAWSVQVEQYF.

The chain carries TRBV15 and TRBJ1-1, with unresolved D. V gave up 1 base and J gave up 7 bases, with 7 bases separating them. This CDR3 spans 12 amino acids. Looked up from germline, CDR1 is LNHNV and CDR2 is YYDKDF (reference sequence). CDR3 region: CATSRGGIEAFF. In DNA, the CDR3 is TGTGCCACCAGCAGAGGCGGTATTGAAGCTTTCTTT.

V and J are TRBV7-3 and TRBJ2-3; 15 bases line up with TRBD2. Per germline, CDR1 SGHTA and CDR2 FQGTGA. J gave up 2 bases and V 1 base, and 10 bases lay outside the gene matches. The CDR3 loop spans 20 amino acids. CDR3 in DNA: TGTGCCAGCAGCTTAAAGGGACTAGCGGGGGGCCCGACCTCCACAGATACGCAGTATTTT. As protein: CASSLKGLAGGPTSTDTQYF.

The J gene is TRBJ2-1, the V gene TRBV3-1 (or the pseudogene TRBV3-2); possible D gene TRBD1, 6 bases. Germline assignment: CDR1 LGHDT and CDR2 YNNKEL (reference sequence). V lost 4 bases and J 5 bases, leaving 30 bases between the germline ends. CDR3 length: 20 amino acids. Written as DNA, the CDR3 is TGTGCCAGCAGCCCACGGATATGGGGCAGGGGAGAACGTGGCAACAATGAGCAGTTCTTC. Protein sequence: CASSPRIWGRGERGNNEQFF.

Ten or more counts support this clone. The chain couples TRBV5-1 to TRBJ1-3; 9 bases map to TRBD1. In germline, CDR1 is SGHRS, CDR2 YFSETQ. The V gene end was trimmed by 4 bases and the J gene end by 6 bases; junction bases not matched to a gene: 5. The CDR3 covers 14 residues. Here the CDR3 DNA reads TGCGCCAGCAGCCAGGGACAGGGAGAAAACACCATATATTTT. This sequence encodes CASSQGQGENTIYF.

The chain employs TRBV7-8 and TRBJ2-1; TRBD1 agrees at 9 bases. The ends lost 5 bases at V and 1 base at J; junction bases unmatched: 3. The CDR3 contains 15 residues. The germline V gene has CDR1 SGHVS and CDR2 FQNEAQ. CDR3 in amino acids: CASSPTGGSYNEQFF. The CDR3, as DNA: TGTGCCAGCAGCCCGACAGGGGGGTCCTACAATGAGCAGTTCTTC.

The J gene is TRBJ1-4, the V gene TRBV5-1, with TRBD1 matching over 10 bases. The CDR3 is 16 amino acids. V was clipped by 4 bases and J by 5 bases; unmatched bases: 8. Germline V lookup: CDR1 SGHRS, CDR2 YFSETQ. This CDR3 is CASSPGTGAENEKLFF. CDR3 nucleotide sequence: TGCGCCAGCAGCCCCGGGACAGGGGCCGAGAATGAAAAACTGTTTTTT.

This chain uses TRBV9 with TRBJ1-1, with 7 nucleotides matching TRBD1. CDR1 is SGDLS, CDR2 YYNGEE, per germline. V was pared by 5 bases and J by 1 base, with 5 bases of the junction left unmatched. The length of the CDR3 is 14 residues. CDR3 in amino acids: CASSLGQENTEAFF. The DNA for the CDR3 is TGTGCCAGCAGTCTTGGACAGGAGAACACTGAAGCTTTCTTT.

CDR3 sequence: CASSLGDRATEAFF. In nucleotides, the CDR3 is TGCGCCAGCAGCTTAGGGGACAGGGCCACTGAAGCTTTCTTT. The chain employs TRBV5-1 and TRBJ1-1; TRBD1 aligns across 9 bases. V lost 2 bases to trimming and J lost 4 bases; unmatched junction nucleotides: 3. Germline V gene lookup returns CDR1 SGHRS and CDR2 YFSETQ. The CDR3 extends over 14 amino acids.

CDR3 in DNA: TGTGCCAGTAGTACCACAGACAATCAGCCCCAGCATTTT. Protein product: CASSTTDNQPQHF. V usage is TRBV19 and J usage is TRBJ1-5; no reliable D call. The CDR3 sequence is 13 residues long. Trimming took 4 bases from V and 3 from J, leaving 7 bases between them. Germline assignment: CDR1 LNHDA and CDR2 SQIVND (reference sequence).

The rearrangement links TRBV3-1 (or the pseudogene TRBV3-2) to TRBJ1-2; 11 bases align to TRBD1. The length of the CDR3 is 17 residues. The V and J ends lost 2 bases and 8 bases, in that order; junction bases with no gene match: 13. CDR1 is LGHDT and CDR2 is YNNKEL in the germline V gene (reference sequence). As DNA, the CDR3 is TGTGCCAGCAGCCAAAGGGACAGGGGGAGATCGGGTGCGGGCTACACCTTC. The encoded protein is CASSQRDRGRSGAGYTF.

The CDR3: CASSDRVGWQPQHF. CDR3 DNA: TGTGCCAGTTCCGACAGGGTAGGATGGCAGCCCCAGCATTTT. V is TRBV19 and J is TRBJ1-5, with 7 bases that match TRBD1. The CDR3 runs 14 residues. With V trimmed by 8 bases and J by 7 bases, 11 bases remained unmatched. Germline V gives CDR1 LNHDA, CDR2 SQIVND (reference sequence).

The chain couples TRBV3-1 (or the pseudogene TRBV3-2) to TRBJ1-4; 7 bases are shared with TRBD1. J gave up 5 bases and V 4 bases, and 7 bases lay outside the gene matches. The CDR3 extends over 15 amino acids. CDR1 is LGHDT, CDR2 YNNKEL, per germline (reference sequence). For the CDR3, the DNA is TGTGCCAGCAGCCTAAAGGGACAGCGAAATGAAAAACTGTTTTTT. Its translation is CASSLKGQRNEKLFF.

The V gene is TRBV28, the J gene TRBJ2-7, with a tentative D call TRBD2 (6 bases). This CDR3 is 15 amino acids long. The germline V gene has CDR1 MDHEN and CDR2 SYDVKM. V gave up 7 bases and J gave up 7 bases, with 23 bases separating them. DNA for the CDR3: TGTGCCAGCACCGCAGGCGGGGAACTTTCGGGTGAGCAGTACTTC. This gives the protein CASTAGGELSGEQYF.

There are many counts of this clone. The V and J genes are TRBV4-1 and TRBJ1-2, with TRBD1 matching 7 bases. The germline V gene encodes CDR1 MGHRA and CDR2 YSYEKL. The CDR3 covers 15 residues. After removal of 2 bases from V and 8 bases from J, the junction contained 11 bases not matched to a gene. The CDR3 is CASSQIRQGLMGYTF. DNA of the CDR3: TGCGCCAGCAGCCAAATTCGACAGGGTCTTATGGGCTACACCTTC.

The J gene is TRBJ1-2, the V gene TRBV4-2; 8 bases line up with TRBD1. CDR1 LGHNA and CDR2 YNFKEQ come from the germline V gene. The trim removed 0 bases at V and 8 bases at J, leaving 20 bases unmatched. The CDR3 consists of 19 residues. CDR3 nucleotides: TGTGCCAGCAGCCAAGATCACCGCCGGAGCCAGGGGGCTAGGAAAGGCTACACCTTC. This gives the protein CASSQDHRRSQGARKGYTF.

The J gene is TRBJ1-1, the V gene TRBV19; the match to TRBD1 covers 10 bases. The CDR3 is 15 residues long. In germline, CDR1 is LNHDA, CDR2 SQIVND (reference sequence). V gave up 11 bases and J gave up 0 bases; unmatched junction bases: 9. This chain's CDR3 is CACKPGQGMNTEAFF. CDR3 in DNA: TGTGCCTGTAAACCGGGACAGGGGATGAACACTGAAGCTTTCTTT.

This chain links TRBV27 with TRBJ2-3, with D possibly TRBD2 on 5 matching bases. V was trimmed by 0 bases and J by 0 bases, leaving 10 bases between them. This CDR3 is built from 16 residues. Germline CDR1 and CDR2: MNHEY and SMNVEV (reference sequence). CDR3 in DNA: TGTGCCAGCAGTTTATCAGCGTGGACTAGCACAGATACGCAGTATTTT. It codes for CASSLSAWTSTDTQYF.

The gene calls are TRBV5-4 and TRBJ2-7, with 7 positions matching TRBD2. Losses at the gene ends were 3 bases for V and 2 bases for J; bases not matched to a gene: 8. The V gene's germline CDR1 is SGHNT and CDR2 YYREEE (reference sequence). This CDR3 is built from 15 residues. CDR3 protein: CASSSAAGAPYEQYF. The CDR3 bases are TGTGCCAGCAGCTCAGCGGCGGGAGCCCCCTACGAGCAGTACTTC.

The chain joins TRBV9 to TRBJ1-1, with 8 bases identical to TRBD1. V shed 3 bases, J shed 2 bases, and the junction held 6 bases outside the gene matches. Germline CDR1 and CDR2: SGDLS and YYNGEE. CDR3 length: 15 residues. CDR3 residues: CASSESGQANTEAFF. The CDR3 nucleotides are TGTGCCAGCAGCGAATCGGGACAGGCTAACACTGAAGCTTTCTTT.

The V and J genes are TRBV6-2 or TRBV6-3 and TRBJ2-1, with 9 bases identical to TRBD2. V lost 2 bases and J lost 7; bases outside the gene matches: 15. This CDR3 contains 18 residues. Germline loops: CDR1 MNHEY, CDR2 SVGEGT. CDR3 coding DNA: TGTGCCAGCAGTTACGGGGTATTCGGGACTAGCAGGGGGAATGAGCAGTTCTTC. It codes for CASSYGVFGTSRGNEQFF.

The chain recombines TRBV30 with TRBJ1-2, with 7 bases aligning to TRBD1. The germline V gene encodes CDR1 GTSNPN and CDR2 SVGIG (reference sequence). The CDR3 loop spans 15 amino acids. After removal of 0 bases from V and 8 bases from J, the junction contained 12 bases not matched to a gene. The CDR3 DNA is TGTGCCTGGAGTGTATTACAGGGGAGAACTGGCGGCTACACCTTC. As protein: CAWSVLQGRTGGYTF.

The CDR3 region is CASSISPGTGNTF. The CDR3, as DNA: TGTGCCAGTAGTATCAGTCCCGGGACAGGGAATACCTTC. The chain has TRBV19 and TRBJ1-2; TRBD1 agrees at 9 bases. The V gene's germline CDR1 is LNHDA and CDR2 SQIVND (reference sequence). The CDR3 sequence is 13 residues long. V gave up 3 bases and J gave up 14 bases; unmatched junction bases: 10. The whole variable domain, remainder taken from reference TRBV19 and TRBJ1-2, is DGGITQSPKYLFRKEGQNVTLSCEQNLNHDAMYWYRQDPGQGLRLIYYSQIVNDFQKGDIAEGYSVSREKKESFPLTVTSAQKNPTAFYLCASSISPGTGNTFGSGTRLTVV.